Below, one T cell receptor beta chain is given with its context. Its target is unknown. This record comes from a study of cytomegalovirus exposure and HLA in healthy donors. Study-wide points: The HLA-A and HLA-B alleles of most subjects were reportedly predicted accurately from TCR beta sequences. Cytomegalovirus status was reportedly diagnosed by the classifier with high specificity and sensitivity. A list of about 160 TCR beta chains associated with cytomegalovirus was given. Associated with HLA alleles at 0.05 false discovery rate in a later analysis were about 17,000 TCR beta sequences.

The primer mix had 60 Vbeta and 13 Jbeta primers. TCRdb's table, derived via immunoSEQ multiplex PCR, lists solely in-frame clones and lacks some. This sample has roughly 92,000 clones; 80% occur once, and the top ten carry more than 20%. Looked up from germline, CDR1 is SGHDT and CDR2 is YYEEEE. The CDR3 extends over 13 amino acids. Trimming took 4 bases from V and 7 from J, leaving 14 bases between them. The TCR sequence derives from a woman in her forties or fifties in good health and CMV-seropositive. Sequenced input: PBMCs. The chain carries TRBV5-6 and TRBJ1-2; the D is unclear. Here the CDR3 DNA reads TGTGCCAGCAGCCTGGAGCAGGCGGGTGGCTACACCTTC. As protein: CASSLEQAGGYTF. The variable domain in full, with the rest retrieved from reference TRBV5-6 and TRBJ1-2, is DAGVTQSPTHLIKTRGQQVTLRCSPKSGHDTVSWYQQALGQGPQFIFQYYEEEERQRGNFPDRFSGHQFPNYSSELNVNALLLGDSALYLCASSLEQAGGYTFGSGTRLTVV.